This T cell receptor beta chain was sequenced during a study of blood T cells in healthy people across ages. Sample-barcoded 5' priming and a J-beta primer mix drove a second PCR of 7 to 11 cycles. Using its own MiXCR run on the 5' RACE reads, TCRdb lists one record per CDR3 protein. This sample has roughly 500,000 distinct CDR3 sequences; 27% occur once, and the top ten carry roughly 18%. As to this clonotype: Its antigen is not identified.

The CDR3 runs to 12 residues. The authors drew about 9.9 milliliters of peripheral blood from each donor. Broader study findings: Researchers judged that diversity estimates from one million T cells fell short of true values.

Specimen: blood. The chain recombines TRBV21-1 with TRBJ1-6; TRBD1 is taken as the D call from the table, unchecked against the DNA. TRBV21-1 constitutes a pseudogene. This TCR derives from a woman in her 70s in good health. The CDR3 DNA follows: TGTGCCAGCAGGACAGGGGATTCACCCCTCCACTTT. The encoded protein is CASRTGDSPLHF.